The 8 T cell receptor beta chains below were found in one sample sequenced in a study of cytomegalovirus exposure and HLA in healthy donors. Use of 60 Vbeta and 13 Jbeta primers characterized the PCR. The data were produced by immunoSEQ multiplex PCR, yet TCRdb's version contains in-frame clones alone and is incomplete. Found here are approximately 200,000 clones, approximately 83% of them singletons; the top ten hold 1.2% to 1.5%. Sequenced input: PBMCs. The receptors come from a girl aged 10 to 17 in good health and CMV-seronegative.

The J gene is TRBJ2-5, the V gene TRBV4-1, with TRBD1 matching 7 bases. The J call may be mistaken, given a closer DNA end match to TRBJ2-7. Germline assignment: CDR1 MGHRA and CDR2 YSYEKL. The CDR3 is 16 amino acids. Here the CDR3 DNA reads TGCGCCAGCAGCCAAGAGACAGGGATCAACTCCTACGAGCAGTACTTC. Encoded protein: CASSQETGINSYEQYF.

V usage is TRBV18 and J usage is TRBJ1-1, with a tentative D call TRBD1 (5 bases). Germline V CDR1 and CDR2: KGHSH, LQKENI. CDR3 length equals 14 residues. Trimming cost V 3 bases and J 2 bases, with 10 bases left between them. The CDR3 DNA follows: TGTGCCAGCTCACCCCGGGACTTCAACACTGAAGCTTTCTTT. Residues: CASSPRDFNTEAFF.

V and J are TRBV30 and TRBJ1-4; D is possibly TRBD1 (6 bases). Trimming removed 5 bases at V and 8 bases at J, with 21 bases between. The CDR3 extends over 15 amino acids. Germline CDR1 is GTSNPN and CDR2 is SVGIG (reference sequence). CDR3 nucleotide sequence: TGTGCCTGGGGGCGGATGGGGGCTGCGTGGGAAAAACTGTTTTTT. It specifies CAWGRMGAAWEKLFF.

This chain connects TRBV28 to TRBJ1-2; D uncertain. This CDR3 is 13 amino acids long. The V gene lost 3 bases and the J gene lost 0 bases, with 5 bases spanning the gap. From germline, CDR1 is MDHEN and CDR2 SYDVKM. The CDR3 reads CASSFPANYGYTF. The CDR3 bases are TGTGCCAGCAGTTTCCCAGCTAACTATGGCTACACCTTC.

J is TRBJ2-7 and V is TRBV6-5, with 7 bases that match TRBD1. The CDR3 has 13 amino acids. Looked up from germline, CDR1 is MNHEY and CDR2 is SVGAGI. With 8 bases clipped from V and 1 base from J, the junction kept 5 bases outside the gene matches. CDR3: CASYRGPSYEQYF. CDR3 nucleotide sequence: TGTGCCAGCTACAGGGGTCCTTCCTACGAGCAGTACTTC.

The rearrangement joins TRBV11-1 to TRBJ2-7; 7 nucleotides match TRBD1. CDR1 SGHAT and CDR2 FQDESV come from the germline V gene (reference sequence). V shed 1 base, J shed 4 bases, and the junction held 4 bases outside the gene matches. This CDR3 is 14 amino acids long. CDR3 protein: CASSLGRGNYEQYF. The CDR3 DNA is TGTGCCAGCAGCTTAGGCAGGGGGAATTACGAGCAGTACTTC. The complete variable domain, with remaining parts taken from reference TRBV11-1 and TRBJ2-7, reads EAEVAQSPRYKITEKSQAVAFWCDPISGHATLYWYRQILGQGPELLVQFQDESVVDDSQLPKDRFSAERLKGVDSTLKIQPAELGDSAMYLCASSLGRGNYEQYFGPGTRLTVT.

This clone was recorded a few times. The CDR3 sequence: CAWSVRSYNEQFF. CDR3 DNA sequence: TGTGCCTGGAGTGTACGGTCCTACAATGAGCAGTTCTTC. The J gene is TRBJ2-1, the V gene TRBV30; D not resolved. CDR3 length: 13 amino acids. V lost 0 bases and J 1 base, leaving 4 bases between the germline ends. CDR1 and CDR2 from the germline V gene are GTSNPN and SVGIG (reference sequence). Variable domain in full (rest from reference TRBV30 and TRBJ2-1): SQTIHQWPATLVQPVGSPLSLECTVEGTSNPNLYWYRQAAGRGLQLLFYSVGIGQISSEVPQNLSASRPQDRQFILSSKKLLLSDSGFYLCAWSVRSYNEQFFGPGTRLTVL.

V gene TRBV5-1 combines with J gene TRBJ2-1, with TRBD2 matching 13 bases. Per germline, CDR1 SGHRS and CDR2 YFSETQ. V lost 7 bases and J lost 3; bases outside the gene matches: 1. The CDR3 sequence is 14 residues long. The CDR3 is CASRTSGSYNEQFF. DNA for the CDR3: TGCGCCAGCCGGACTAGCGGGAGCTACAATGAGCAGTTCTTC.